This T cell receptor beta chain was retrieved from a study of blood T cells in healthy people across ages. Together with a sample-barcoded 5' primer, a J-beta primer mix was included in a second PCR lasting about 7 to 11 cycles. TCRdb reprocessed the 5' RACE reads with MiXCR, giving one entry per CDR3 protein. This sample has hundreds of thousands of distinct CDR3 sequences, with approximately 30% found just once. The table lists this clonotype with a few counts. Antigen unknown. Study-wide points: Unsorted PBMCs prevented conclusive naive versus antigen-experienced comparison. Aged donors had fewer naive CD4+ cells and lower diversity than long-lived donors.

The V gene's germline CDR1 is SEHNR and CDR2 FQNEAQ (reference sequence). The CDR3 contains 14 residues. The germline V and J ends were trimmed by 7 bases and 0 bases, with 9 bases remaining between them. The chain links TRBV7-9 to TRBJ2-2; D not resolved. Material: blood. The source is a woman older than 75 in good health. The CDR3 sequence is CASNRAANTGELFF. The DNA of the CDR3 is TGTGCCAGCAACCGGGCCGCGAACACCGGGGAGCTGTTTTTT.